Listed below are T cell receptor beta chains from one sample, sequenced in a study of spatial heterogeneity in lung cancer. From the 5' RACE reads, TCRdb called clonotypes with MiXCR, one entry per CDR3 protein. The data show approximately 50,000 distinct CDR3 sequences, 6% to 8.5% seen once. Source: PBMCs, taken at follow-up. These receptor sequences come from a female donor with early-stage non-small cell lung cancer. CDR3s leave out the opening cysteine and the closing phenylalanine or tryptophan. The D gene is left open where the match is weak.

CDR3	V	D	J
ASSYPKRGGRETQY	TRBV5-1	TRBD2	TRBJ2-5
ASSPRSIADTQY	TRBV4-3	-	TRBJ2-3
ASSFQGASQDQPQH	TRBV28	TRBD1	TRBJ1-5
ASSRDRAGEQY	TRBV13	TRBD1	TRBJ2-7
ASSPNRDPYYGYT	TRBV4-1	-	TRBJ1-2
ASSIDRLGTGELF	TRBV19	-	TRBJ2-2
ASSVGDYETQY	TRBV9	-	TRBJ2-5
ASSFTGAHNEKLF	TRBV5-1	-	TRBJ1-4
ASSFPGTGKETQY	TRBV12-1	-	TRBJ2-5
ASSLEVNQPQH	TRBV7-9	-	TRBJ1-5
ASSLDGFRPQH	TRBV7-9	-	TRBJ1-5
ASSLAATYGYT	TRBV5-1	-	TRBJ1-2
ASSRTGVDTEAF	TRBV5-1	TRBD1	TRBJ1-1
ASRNQMNTEAF	TRBV12-3/TRBV12-4	-	TRBJ1-1
ASSLAGVVRVSEQY	TRBV12-3/TRBV12-4	-	TRBJ2-7
ASSWGSGANVLT	TRBV7-2	-	TRBJ2-6
ASSLGPRGSYTEAF	TRBV12-3/TRBV12-4	-	TRBJ1-1
ASSYWPSGHEQY	TRBV6-2/TRBV6-3	TRBD2	TRBJ2-7
SASLDTAQY	TRBV20-1	-	TRBJ2-3
SVLGNPEAF	TRBV20-1	-	TRBJ1-1
ASSRKGTGDATQY	TRBV7-2	TRBD1	TRBJ2-5
ASSLYPPGHRNYGYT	TRBV6-6	-	TRBJ1-2
ASSFRQSKNYGYT	TRBV6-6	-	TRBJ1-2
AWSVPGGTYEQY	TRBV30	TRBD1	TRBJ2-7
ASSSTLTGGNEKLF	TRBV7-2	TRBD1	TRBJ1-4
ASSQDRYTGELF	TRBV4-1	-	TRBJ2-2
ASSPTQRETQY	TRBV18	-	TRBJ2-5
ASSFLSGYGYT	TRBV12-3/TRBV12-4	-	TRBJ1-2
ASSLDPVRWTEAF	TRBV5-1	-	TRBJ1-1
ASSQEYRVWGISYNEQF	TRBV14	-	TRBJ2-1
ASSFLPREPQH	TRBV5-1	-	TRBJ1-5
ASSAFQGSSGNTIY	TRBV5-1	-	TRBJ1-3
ASSDGTRGVSEQY	TRBV2	TRBD2	TRBJ2-7
ASSAGTGSREGYGYT	TRBV9	TRBD1	TRBJ1-2
ASSPSGGTGYT	TRBV7-2	-	TRBJ1-2
SANRASGNTIY	TRBV20-1	-	TRBJ1-3
ASSPPARVTYEQY	TRBV18	-	TRBJ2-7
ASTEGGSGANVLT	TRBV2	-	TRBJ2-6
ASSPRDRAYEQY	TRBV18	TRBD1	TRBJ2-7
ASSYREVFQETQY	TRBV6-5	-	TRBJ2-5
ASSVLGENSPLH	TRBV9	-	TRBJ1-6
ASSLVGVSGSTDTQY	TRBV7-8	-	TRBJ2-3
ASSEWGYTQY	TRBV7-2	-	TRBJ2-3
ASSLEGLAGIEQF	TRBV7-2	TRBD2	TRBJ2-1
ASSIIKGSFTDTQY	TRBV19	-	TRBJ2-3
ASSPRNVRANVLT	TRBV27	-	TRBJ2-6
SGGAGQKRETQY	TRBV20-1	-	TRBJ2-5
ASSYLGKANYGYT	TRBV6-5	-	TRBJ1-2
ASSQGGTDTQY	TRBV5-1	-	TRBJ2-3
SAGGSNTEAF	TRBV29-1	-	TRBJ1-1
ASSRQGIQETQY	TRBV11-2	TRBD1	TRBJ2-5
ASLRTVNQPQH	TRBV18	-	TRBJ1-5
ASSLGLSQPQH	TRBV5-6	-	TRBJ1-5
SARDGARDPGDYGYT	TRBV20-1	-	TRBJ1-2
SARRTGLSEQY	TRBV20-1	TRBD1	TRBJ2-7
ASSRGGEQF	TRBV12-3/TRBV12-4	TRBD2	TRBJ2-1
ASRTELNEQF	TRBV2	-	TRBJ2-1